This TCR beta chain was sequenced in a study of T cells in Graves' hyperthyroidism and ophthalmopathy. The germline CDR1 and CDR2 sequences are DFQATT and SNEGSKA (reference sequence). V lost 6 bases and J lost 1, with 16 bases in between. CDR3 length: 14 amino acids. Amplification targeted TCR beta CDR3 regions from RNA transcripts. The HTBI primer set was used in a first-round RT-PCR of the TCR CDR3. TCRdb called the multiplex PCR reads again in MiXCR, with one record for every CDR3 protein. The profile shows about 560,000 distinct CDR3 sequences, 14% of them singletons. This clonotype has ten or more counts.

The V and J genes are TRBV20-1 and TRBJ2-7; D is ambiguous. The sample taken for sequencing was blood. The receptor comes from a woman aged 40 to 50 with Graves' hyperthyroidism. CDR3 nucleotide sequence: TGCAGTGCGAGGCACCTCTGGGATTCCTACGAGCAGTACTTC. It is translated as CSARHLWDSYEQYF.